This T cell receptor (beta chain) was observed in a study of cytotoxic CD8 clonotypes in ibrutinib-treated CLL. There are 15 residues in the CDR3. J was trimmed by 5 bases and V by 3 bases; bases with no gene match: 4. Germline CDR1 is ENHRY and CDR2 is SYGVKD. This clone was seen a few times. Profiled with immunoSEQ multiplex PCR; TCRdb holds only in-frame clones, not every one. This sample has 150,000 to 200,000 clones, with about four fifths found just once. Sequenced material: PBMCs, taken after 12 months of ibrutinib treatment. The clonotype was recovered from a human donor with chronic lymphocytic leukemia. This sequence joins TRBV10-3 and TRBJ2-2, with TRBD2 matching over 9 bases. This CDR3 is CAISDRAGGTGELFF. As DNA, the CDR3 is TGTGCCATCAGTGACCGAGCGGGGGGAACCGGGGAGCTGTTTTTT.